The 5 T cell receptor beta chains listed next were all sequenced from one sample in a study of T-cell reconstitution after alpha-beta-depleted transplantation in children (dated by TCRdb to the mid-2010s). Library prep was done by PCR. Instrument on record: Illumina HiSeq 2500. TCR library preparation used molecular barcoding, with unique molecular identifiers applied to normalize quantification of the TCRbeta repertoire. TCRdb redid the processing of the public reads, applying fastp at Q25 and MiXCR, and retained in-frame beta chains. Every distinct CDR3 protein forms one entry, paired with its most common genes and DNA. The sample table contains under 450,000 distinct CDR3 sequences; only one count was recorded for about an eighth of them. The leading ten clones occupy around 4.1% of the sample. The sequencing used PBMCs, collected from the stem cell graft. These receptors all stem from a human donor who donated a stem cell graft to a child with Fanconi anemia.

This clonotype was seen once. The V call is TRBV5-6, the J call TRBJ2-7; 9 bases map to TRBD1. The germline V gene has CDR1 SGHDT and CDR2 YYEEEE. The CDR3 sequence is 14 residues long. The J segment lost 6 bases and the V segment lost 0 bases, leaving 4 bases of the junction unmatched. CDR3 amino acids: CASSLVTGGGEQYV. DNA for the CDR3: TGTGCCAGCAGCTTGGTGACAGGGGGAGGCGAGCAGTACGTC.

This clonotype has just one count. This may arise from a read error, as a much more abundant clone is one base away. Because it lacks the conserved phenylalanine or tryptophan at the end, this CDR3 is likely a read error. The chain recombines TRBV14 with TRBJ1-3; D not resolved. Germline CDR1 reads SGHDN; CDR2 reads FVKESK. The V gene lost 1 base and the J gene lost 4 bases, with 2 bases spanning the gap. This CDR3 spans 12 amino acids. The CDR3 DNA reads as TGTGCCAGCAGCCAAGCCGGAAACACCATATATTGT. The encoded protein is CASSQAGNTIYC.

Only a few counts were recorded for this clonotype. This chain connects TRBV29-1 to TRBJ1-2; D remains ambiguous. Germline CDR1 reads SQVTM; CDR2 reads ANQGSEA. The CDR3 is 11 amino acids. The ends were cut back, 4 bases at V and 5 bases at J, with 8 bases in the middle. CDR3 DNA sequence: TGCAGCGTTGGGGGTTTTTATGGCTACACCTTC. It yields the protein CSVGGFYGYTF.

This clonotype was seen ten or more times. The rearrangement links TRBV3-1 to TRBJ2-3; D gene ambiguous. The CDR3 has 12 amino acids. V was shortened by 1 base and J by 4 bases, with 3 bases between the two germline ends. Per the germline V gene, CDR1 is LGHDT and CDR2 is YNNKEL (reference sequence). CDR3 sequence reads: CASSQVPDTQYF. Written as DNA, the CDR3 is TGTGCCAGCAGCCAAGTCCCAGATACGCAGTATTTT.

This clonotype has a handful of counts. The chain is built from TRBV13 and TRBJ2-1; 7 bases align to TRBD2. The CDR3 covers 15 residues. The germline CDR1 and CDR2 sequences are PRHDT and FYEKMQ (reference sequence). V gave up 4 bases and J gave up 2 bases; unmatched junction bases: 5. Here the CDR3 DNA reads TGTGCCAGCAGCTCTACTAGCGTGGCCTACAATGAGCAGTTCTTC. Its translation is CASSSTSVAYNEQFF.